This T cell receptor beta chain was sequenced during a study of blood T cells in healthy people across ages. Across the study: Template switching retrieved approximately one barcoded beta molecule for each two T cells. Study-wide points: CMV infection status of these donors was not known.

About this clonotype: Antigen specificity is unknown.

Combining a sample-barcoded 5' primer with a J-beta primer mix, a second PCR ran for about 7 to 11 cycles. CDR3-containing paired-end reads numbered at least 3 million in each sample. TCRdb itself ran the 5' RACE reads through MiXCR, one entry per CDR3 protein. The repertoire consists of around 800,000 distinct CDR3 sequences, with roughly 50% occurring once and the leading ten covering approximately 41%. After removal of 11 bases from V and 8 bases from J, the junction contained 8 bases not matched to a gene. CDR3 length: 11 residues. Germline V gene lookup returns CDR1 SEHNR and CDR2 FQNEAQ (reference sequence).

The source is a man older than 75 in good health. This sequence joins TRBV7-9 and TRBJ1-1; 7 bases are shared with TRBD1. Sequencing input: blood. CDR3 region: CAAHRGPEAFF. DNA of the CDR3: TGTGCCGCACACAGGGGCCCCGAAGCTTTCTTT.